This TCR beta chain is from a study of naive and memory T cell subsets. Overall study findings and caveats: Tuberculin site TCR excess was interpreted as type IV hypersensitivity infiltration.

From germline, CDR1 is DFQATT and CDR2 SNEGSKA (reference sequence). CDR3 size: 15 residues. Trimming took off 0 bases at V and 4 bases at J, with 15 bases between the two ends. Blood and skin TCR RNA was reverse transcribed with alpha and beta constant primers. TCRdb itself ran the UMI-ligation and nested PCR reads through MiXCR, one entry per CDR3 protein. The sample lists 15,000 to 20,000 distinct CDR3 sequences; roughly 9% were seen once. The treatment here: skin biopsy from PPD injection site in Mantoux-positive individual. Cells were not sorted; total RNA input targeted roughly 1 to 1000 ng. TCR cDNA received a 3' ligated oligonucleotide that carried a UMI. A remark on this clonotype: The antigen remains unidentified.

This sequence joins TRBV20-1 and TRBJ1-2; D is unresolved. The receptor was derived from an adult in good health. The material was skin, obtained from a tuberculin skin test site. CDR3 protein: CSARDPGSPFYGYTF. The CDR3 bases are TGCAGTGCTAGAGACCCGGGTTCTCCGTTCTATGGCTACACCTTC.